The 32 T cell receptor beta chains below were found in one sample sequenced in a study of CD8+CD57+ T cells in acquired aplastic anemia. The use of genomic DNA as template underpinned the TCR beta VDJ and CDR3 profiling. MiXCR, run by TCRdb on the reads, gives a single entry per CDR3 protein. The table shows fewer than 250,000 distinct CDR3 sequences, with roughly 56% occurring only once. What was sequenced was sorted CD4+, CD8+, or CD8+CD57+ T cells (not recorded which) from PBMCs. The receptors come from a human donor in good health, serving as a control.

This clonotype was picked up many times. The J gene is TRBJ1-1, the V gene TRBV7-9; 8 bases align to TRBD1. This CDR3 region has 16 residues. Germline trimming cut 1 base from V and 4 bases from J; bases unmatched to any gene: 8. In germline, CDR1 is SEHNR, CDR2 FQNEAQ (reference sequence). CDR3 region: CASSLGARGLGTEAFF. The DNA for the CDR3 is TGTGCCAGCAGCTTAGGGGCCAGGGGGCTTGGCACTGAAGCTTTCTTT.

The chain combines TRBV24-1 with TRBJ2-7; TRBD2 matches at 7 bases. J lost 5 bases, V lost 6 bases, and 6 bases had no gene match. The germline V gene encodes CDR1 KGHDR and CDR2 SFDVKD. The CDR3 is 13 amino acids. CDR3 sequence reads: CATSSSGGHEQYF. DNA for the CDR3: TGTGCCACCAGTAGCTCGGGAGGACACGAGCAGTACTTC.

This rearrangement joins TRBV27 to TRBJ1-1, with a weak D call TRBD1 (5 bases). The CDR3 has 14 residues. Trimming removed 7 bases at V and 0 bases at J, with 12 bases between. Germline CDR1 reads MNHEY; CDR2 reads SMNVEV (reference sequence). The chain's CDR3 is CASIKAGMNTEAFF. CDR3 coding DNA: TGTGCCAGCATAAAAGCAGGGATGAACACTGAAGCTTTCTTT.

This rearrangement joins TRBV25-1 to TRBJ1-6; 8 bases agree with TRBD1. The germline V gene has CDR1 MGHDK and CDR2 SYGVNS. J gave up 5 bases and V 4 bases, and 7 bases lay outside the gene matches. This CDR3 spans 16 amino acids. The CDR3 coding sequence is TGTGCCAGCAGTGCTTCCTGGGACAGGAATAATTCACCCCTCCACTTT. This codes for CASSASWDRNNSPLHF. The full variable domain, completed using reference TRBV25-1 and TRBJ1-6, is EADIYQTPRYLVIGTGKKITLECSQTMGHDKMYWYQQDPGMELHLIHYSYGVNSTEKGDLSSESTVSRIRTEHFPLTLESARPSHTSQYLCASSASWDRNNSPLHFGNGTRLTVT.

In its sample, this clonotype was seen many times. The chain combines TRBV4-3 with TRBJ1-6; D gene ambiguous. The CDR3 length is 17 residues. Trimming took off 1 base at V and 4 bases at J, with 14 bases between the two ends. Germline loops: CDR1 LGHNA, CDR2 YSLEER. CDR3 loop: CASSQGGGVVYNSPLHF. The CDR3 DNA reads as TGCGCCAGCAGCCAAGGTGGAGGCGTTGTATATAATTCACCCCTCCACTTT.

This chain connects TRBV2 to TRBJ2-3, with a possible D match to TRBD2 (6 bases). The CDR3 is 13 residues long. V lost 2 bases to trimming and J lost 7 bases, with 10 bases between them. CDR1 is SNHLY, CDR2 FYNNEI, per germline. CDR3 region: CASSERRENTQYF. DNA for the CDR3: TGTGCCAGCAGTGAAAGGCGGGAAAATACGCAGTATTTT. Looking up the rest from reference TRBV2 and TRBJ2-3 gives the full variable domain: EPEVTQTPSHQVTQMGQEVILRCVPISNHLYFYWYRQILGQKVEFLVSFYNNEISEKSEIFDDQFSVERPDGSNFTLKIRSTKLEDSAMYFCASSERRENTQYFGPGTRLTVL.

This clonotype was detected ten times or more. The J gene is TRBJ2-2, the V gene TRBV6-6, with D possibly matching TRBD1 (6 bases). Germline values: CDR1 MNHNY, CDR2 SVGAGI (reference sequence). Trimming left V 0 bases short and J 6 bases short, with 8 bases between. This CDR3 has 14 amino acids. The CDR3 coding sequence is TGTGCCAGCAGTTACTCCCCAGGGGCCGGGGAGCTGTTTTTT. This codes for CASSYSPGAGELFF.

The V call is TRBV7-9, the J call TRBJ2-1, with TRBD2 matching over 11 bases. V gave up 4 bases and J gave up 9 bases; unmatched junction bases: 8. CDR1 is SEHNR, CDR2 FQNEAQ, per germline (reference sequence). The CDR3 extends over 15 amino acids. The CDR3 loop reads CASSYSGGAPTEQFF. The DNA of the CDR3 is TGTGCCAGCAGCTATAGCGGGGGGGCCCCTACTGAGCAGTTCTTC. Based on the CDR3 plus reference TRBV7-9 and TRBJ2-1, the full variable domain is DTGVSQNPRHKITKRGQNVTFRCDPISEHNRLYWYRQTLGQGPEFLTYFQNEAQLEKSRLLSDRFSAERPKGSFSTLEIQRTEQGDSAMYLCASSYSGGAPTEQFFGPGTRLTVL.

V gene TRBV19 combines with J gene TRBJ2-2; D is perhaps TRBD1 (6 bases). The CDR3 runs 14 residues. Trimming pared 5 bases from V and 7 bases from J, leaving 14 bases between. Germline lookup yields CDR1 LNHDA and CDR2 SQIVND (reference sequence). The CDR3, as DNA: TGTGCCAGTAGTGATACAGGGCGAGGCGGGGAGCTGTTTTTT. It encodes CASSDTGRGGELFF.

The chain employs TRBV20-1 and TRBJ2-7; perhaps D is TRBD1 or TRBD2 (7 bases each). CDR3 length equals 14 residues. Trimming took off 1 base at V and 2 bases at J, with 12 bases between the two ends. Germline assignment: CDR1 DFQATT and CDR2 SNEGSKA (reference sequence). CDR3 residues: CSARGEGAAYEQYF. The CDR3 coding sequence is TGCAGTGCTAGAGGGGAGGGGGCGGCCTACGAGCAGTACTTC.

In its sample, this clonotype was seen a few times. The chain carries TRBV20-1 and TRBJ1-2; the D gene is possibly TRBD1 (5 bases). CDR3 length: 11 residues. CDR1 and CDR2 from the germline V gene are DFQATT and SNEGSKA (reference sequence). CDR3: CSYRTNYGYTF. The CDR3 DNA is TGCAGCTACAGGACTAACTATGGCTACACCTTC.

A few counts support this clonotype. This chain uses TRBV6-6 with TRBJ2-7; perhaps TRBD2 as D (6 bases). This CDR3 is 15 amino acids long. Per the germline V gene, CDR1 is MNHNY and CDR2 is SVGAGI (reference sequence). The V end was cut by 2 bases, the J end by 4 bases, with 15 bases between. The CDR3 reads CASSYGGLLLYEQYF. DNA of the CDR3: TGTGCCAGCAGTTACGGGGGACTGCTCCTTTACGAGCAGTACTTC.

This clonotype was recorded at least ten times. The V call is TRBV7-9, the J call TRBJ2-5; the D gene is possibly TRBD1 (5 bases). This CDR3 comprises 14 residues. V gave up 3 bases and J gave up 3 bases, with 11 bases separating them. The germline CDR1 and CDR2 sequences are SEHNR and FQNEAQ (reference sequence). The CDR3, as DNA: TGTGCCAGCAGCTTTTTACAGGCCGAAGAGACCCAGTACTTC. Translated, it gives CASSFLQAEETQYF. The whole variable domain, filled in from reference TRBV7-9 and TRBJ2-5, reads DTGVSQNPRHKITKRGQNVTFRCDPISEHNRLYWYRQTLGQGPEFLTYFQNEAQLEKSRLLSDRFSAERPKGSFSTLEIQRTEQGDSAMYLCASSFLQAEETQYFGPGTRLLVL.

The chain uses TRBV5-6 and TRBJ1-2, with 10 bases matching TRBD1. V lost 4 bases, J lost 4 bases, and 4 bases stayed unmatched. The CDR3 contains 14 residues. Per germline, CDR1 SGHDT and CDR2 YYEEEE. DNA of the CDR3: TGTGCCAGCAGCGCCTGGGACAGGGGCTATGGCTACACCTTC. This gives the protein CASSAWDRGYGYTF. The entire variable domain, with the rest obtained from reference TRBV5-6 and TRBJ1-2, is as follows: DAGVTQSPTHLIKTRGQQVTLRCSPKSGHDTVSWYQQALGQGPQFIFQYYEEEERQRGNFPDRFSGHQFPNYSSELNVNALLLGDSALYLCASSAWDRGYGYTFGSGTRLTVV.

This clonotype was counted many times. The chain has TRBV7-2 and TRBJ2-3; maybe TRBD1 (6 bases). V dropped 5 bases and J dropped 0 bases, with 21 bases sitting between them. CDR3 size: 18 residues. The germline CDR1 and CDR2 sequences are SGHTA and FQGNSA. The CDR3 nucleotides read TGTGCCAGCAGCCTGGAGTGGCAGGGGCCTTCTAGCACAGATACGCAGTATTTT. This encodes CASSLEWQGPSSTDTQYF.

This chain uses TRBV20-1 with TRBJ1-5; D unresolved. V lost 5 bases and J 2 bases, leaving 16 bases between the germline ends. The V gene's germline CDR1 is DFQATT and CDR2 SNEGSKA (reference sequence). The CDR3 totals 15 residues. This CDR3 reads CSAGPRSGGNQPQHF. CDR3 in DNA: TGCAGTGCTGGACCAAGGAGTGGGGGCAATCAGCCCCAGCATTTT.

The chain carries TRBV24-1 and TRBJ2-1; 10 nucleotides agree with TRBD2. The CDR3 spans 16 residues. Unmatched junction bases numbered 3, after V lost 3 bases and J lost 2 bases. Looked up from germline, CDR1 is KGHDR and CDR2 is SFDVKD. DNA of the CDR3: TGTGCCACCAGTGATCCCACTAGCGGGGCCTACAATGAGCAGTTCTTC. Translating gives CATSDPTSGAYNEQFF.

Only a few counts were recorded for this clonotype. The chain couples TRBV25-1 to TRBJ2-3; no clear D. This CDR3 spans 14 amino acids. Germline values: CDR1 MGHDK, CDR2 SYGVNS. V was clipped by 4 bases and J by 4 bases, with 12 bases between them. This CDR3 is CASSALWEADTQYF. The CDR3 coding sequence is TGTGCCAGCAGTGCCCTATGGGAAGCAGATACGCAGTATTTT.

As regards this clonotype: An end of the junction does not agree with germline; a read error may underlie this. The chain is built from TRBV7-6 and TRBJ1-6, with D hard to call. Germline lookup yields CDR1 SGHVS and CDR2 FNYEAQ. The CDR3 totals 16 residues. This CDR3 is CVSSPRSGSYNPPLHF. The CDR3 region has the DNA TGTGTCAGCAGCCCCCGGTCTGGCTCCTATAATCCACCCCTCCACTTT.

There are many counts of this clonotype. This sequence joins TRBV6-6 and TRBJ2-2, with 9 bases that match TRBD1. The CDR3 runs 16 residues. The ends lost 0 bases at V and 7 bases at J; junction bases unmatched: 6. Looked up from germline, CDR1 is MNHNY and CDR2 is SVGAGI (reference sequence). The CDR3, as DNA: TGTGCCAGCAGTTACTCGACGGGACAGGGCAGCGGGGAGCTGTTTTTT. It translates to CASSYSTGQGSGELFF.

The gene calls are TRBV5-1 and TRBJ2-2; possibly TRBD1 or TRBD2 for D (5 bases each). The V gene's germline CDR1 is SGHRS and CDR2 YFSETQ. The CDR3 runs to 14 residues. Trimming left V 7 bases short and J 0 bases short, with 10 bases between. DNA for the CDR3: TGCGCCAGCGGGGACGGCTCGAACACCGGGGAGCTGTTTTTT. It translates to CASGDGSNTGELFF. The whole variable domain, filled in from reference TRBV5-1 and TRBJ2-2, reads KAGVTQTPRYLIKTRGQQVTLSCSPISGHRSVSWYQQTPGQGLQFLFEYFSETQRNKGNFPGRFSGRQFSNSRSEMNVSTLELGDSALYLCASGDGSNTGELFFGEGSRLTVL.

This chain links TRBV25-1 with TRBJ2-3; the D gene could be TRBD1 or TRBD2 (6 bases each). The CDR3 runs to 15 residues. From germline, CDR1 is MGHDK and CDR2 SYGVNS. Trimming removed 6 bases from V and 2 bases from J, with 15 bases in between. CDR3 DNA: TGTGCCAGCAGCCAAGGGGGGCTTCCCACAGATACGCAGTATTTT. Its translation is CASSQGGLPTDTQYF.

The table lists this clonotype with many counts. CDR3 sequence (DNA): TGTGCCAGCAGCTTAGGTCCAGTGAACTACGAGCAGTACTTC. Translated: CASSLGPVNYEQYF. The V and J genes are TRBV7-2 and TRBJ2-7; D is undetermined. Germline V gene data show CDR1 as SGHTA and CDR2 as FQGNSA. The CDR3 consists of 14 residues. Between the trimmed V and J ends, which lost 1 base and 3 bases, there was a span of 10 bases.

This clonotype was detected many times. The chain carries TRBV7-3 and TRBJ2-7; 8 bases are shared with TRBD2. Germline CDR1 SGHTA, CDR2 FQGTGA. The J segment lost 5 bases and the V segment lost 5 bases, leaving 8 bases of the junction unmatched. The CDR3 totals 14 residues. CDR3 nucleotide sequence: TGTGCCAGCAGCCGCGCCGGGGGGGGACACGAGCAGTACTTC. Protein sequence: CASSRAGGGHEQYF.

The chain uses TRBV20-1 and TRBJ2-5; D perhaps matches TRBD1 (6 bases). CDR1 is DFQATT, CDR2 SNEGSKA, per germline (reference sequence). V was trimmed by 3 bases and J by 2 bases, leaving 13 bases between them. The CDR3 extends over 14 amino acids. CDR3 bases: TGCAGTGCTAGTCTTCTTAGGGGGCAAGAGACCCAGTACTTC. This gives the protein CSASLLRGQETQYF.

This chain uses TRBV2 with TRBJ2-7; 8 positions match TRBD1. Germline-derived CDR1 and CDR2 are SNHLY and FYNNEI. J lost 12 bases, V lost 6 bases, and 1 base had no gene match. The CDR3 is 9 residues long. CDR3 amino acids: CASRDRAYF. CDR3 sequence (DNA): TGTGCCAGCAGGGACAGGGCGTACTTC.

This clonotype occurred a few times. J is TRBJ2-2 and V is TRBV7-7; TRBD1 matches 10 bases. From germline, CDR1 is SSHAT and CDR2 FNYEAQ (reference sequence). The CDR3 spans 15 residues. Trimming removed 5 bases from V and 4 bases from J; junction bases left unmatched: 4. CDR3 nucleotides: TGTGCCAGCAGCGTGGGACAGGGGAGCACCGGGGAGCTGTTTTTT. It codes for CASSVGQGSTGELFF.

This clonotype showed up many times. V usage is TRBV4-2 and J usage is TRBJ2-7; no firm D call. This CDR3 comprises 13 residues. Germline values: CDR1 LGHNA, CDR2 YNFKEQ. With 3 bases removed from V and 3 bases from J, the gap between germline ends came to 9 bases. Here the CDR3 reads CASSHGGVYEQYF. DNA for the CDR3: TGTGCCAGCAGCCATGGTGGGGTCTACGAGCAGTACTTC.

Note on this clonotype: The junction departs from germline at one end; a sequencing error may be responsible. The chain links TRBV10-3 to TRBJ1-1, with TRBD1 matching 7 bases. Germline V gene sequence: CDR1 ENHRY, CDR2 SYGVKD. CDR3 size: 13 residues. CDR3 nucleotide sequence: TGTGCCATCAGCACGACAGGGTTCACTGGAGCTCTCTTT. Translated: CAISTTGFTGALF.

The chain employs TRBV24-1 and TRBJ2-1, with 10 bases matching TRBD1. V dropped 6 bases and J dropped 6; count of bases not matched to a gene: 10. This CDR3 contains 16 residues. The V gene's germline CDR1 is KGHDR and CDR2 SFDVKD. CDR3 in amino acids: CATSLTGTGVGNEQFF. The CDR3 DNA is TGTGCCACCAGTCTAACCGGGACAGGGGTTGGCAATGAGCAGTTCTTC.

This clonotype was picked up many times. This chain links TRBV20-1 with TRBJ1-6; TRBD1 matches 7 bases. The CDR3 runs to 16 residues. Trimming removed 0 bases from V and 6 bases from J; junction bases left unmatched: 8. The germline V gene encodes CDR1 DFQATT and CDR2 SNEGSKA (reference sequence). CDR3 bases: TGCAGTGCTAGAGAGACCCCGGGACAGATTAATTCACCCCTCCACTTT. As protein: CSARETPGQINSPLHF.

The sample holds many counts of this clonotype. The chain recombines TRBV7-6 with TRBJ2-7, with D uncertain. Germline-derived CDR1 and CDR2 are SGHVS and FNYEAQ. Trimming took 3 bases from V and 2 from J, leaving 14 bases between them. CDR3 size: 15 residues. The CDR3 here is CASSFNWDPTYEQYF. Here the CDR3 DNA reads TGTGCCAGCAGCTTTAACTGGGATCCTACCTACGAGCAGTACTTC.